These 9 T cell receptor beta chains share one sample of origin, sequenced in a study of cytomegalovirus exposure and HLA in healthy donors. PCR used 60 Vbeta primers and 13 Jbeta primers. Assay: immunoSEQ multiplex PCR; the TCRdb copy retains only in-frame clones and omits some. Of about 170,000 clones listed, under 85% are singletons. The sample consisted of PBMCs. The receptor source for this set is a female donor in good health and CMV-seronegative.

Of note for this clone: The junction does not match germline at one end; this may be a read error. This sequence joins TRBV7-7 and TRBJ2-2; D possibly corresponds to TRBD2 (6 bases). Germline assignment: CDR1 SSHAT and CDR2 FNYEAQ (reference sequence). This CDR3 is built from 14 residues. CDR3 coding DNA: TGTGCTAGCAGCGGCGGGACCGATGCTGGGGAGCTGTTTTTT. It is translated as CASSGGTDAGELFF. Combining the CDR3 with reference TRBV7-7 and TRBJ2-2 gives the whole variable domain GAGVSQSPRYKVTKRGQDVTLRCDPISSHATLYWYQQALGQGPEFLTYFNYEAQPDKSGLPSDRFSAERPEGSISTLTIQRTEQRDSAMYRCASSGGTDAGELFFGEGSRLTVL.

The CDR3 here is CASSARTGGATEAFF. CDR3 nucleotides: TGTGCCAGCAGCGCCCGGACAGGGGGCGCAACTGAAGCTTTCTTT. The chain joins TRBV7-9 to TRBJ1-1, with 11 bases aligning to TRBD1. Germline V gives CDR1 SEHNR, CDR2 FQNEAQ (reference sequence). This CDR3 contains 15 residues. V lost 5 bases to trimming and J lost 5 bases; unmatched junction nucleotides: 7. Full variable domain (rest looked up from reference TRBV7-9 and TRBJ1-1): DTGVSQNPRHKITKRGQNVTFRCDPISEHNRLYWYRQTLGQGPEFLTYFQNEAQLEKSRLLSDRFSAERPKGSFSTLEIQRTEQGDSAMYLCASSARTGGATEAFFGQGTRLTVV.

The chain joins TRBV6-1 to TRBJ2-3; 8 bases are a match to TRBD2. The J segment lost 3 bases and the V segment lost 6 bases, leaving 8 bases of the junction unmatched. Germline values: CDR1 MNHNS, CDR2 SASEGT. The CDR3 has 15 residues. The CDR3 nucleotides read TGTGCCAGCAGAACGGGGGGGCCGGGAACAGATACGCAGTATTTT. It translates to CASRTGGPGTDTQYF.

The V call is TRBV28, the J call TRBJ2-5; 8 bases map to TRBD1. Germline-derived CDR1 and CDR2 are MDHEN and SYDVKM. The CDR3 is made up of 13 amino acids. The V segment lost 2 bases and the J segment 5 bases; nucleotides outside the gene matches: 1. The CDR3 coding sequence is TGTGCCAGCAGTTTAAACAGGGGGGAGACCCAGTACTTC. It specifies CASSLNRGETQYF.

This chain uses TRBV19 with TRBJ1-1, with D possibly being TRBD1 (5 bases). Trimming took 2 bases from V and 6 from J, leaving 19 bases between them. The CDR3 loop spans 16 amino acids. Germline V CDR1 and CDR2: LNHDA, SQIVND (reference sequence). CDR3 coding DNA: TGTGCCAGTAGTATACGGGGGGGTCTCGCCGGGGCTGAAGCTTTCTTT. Amino acid sequence: CASSIRGGLAGAEAFF.

Only a few counts were recorded for this clone. The chain links TRBV5-4 to TRBJ1-2; unclear D gene. Germline values: CDR1 SGHNT, CDR2 YYREEE (reference sequence). V was clipped by 4 bases and J by 8 bases, with 15 bases between them. The CDR3 spans 13 residues. The CDR3 loop is CASSPTGLEGYTF. The CDR3 bases are TGTGCCAGCAGCCCGACGGGGTTGGAGGGCTACACCTTC. The complete variable domain, with remaining parts taken from reference TRBV5-4 and TRBJ1-2, reads ETGVTQSPTHLIKTRGQQVTLRCSSQSGHNTVSWYQQALGQGPQFIFQYYREEENGRGNFPPRFSGLQFPNYSSELNVNALELDDSALYLCASSPTGLEGYTFGSGTRLTVV.

This clone was observed a few times. The chain has TRBV20-1 and TRBJ1-3, with unresolved D. This CDR3 has 11 amino acids. Germline V gene sequence: CDR1 DFQATT, CDR2 SNEGSKA (reference sequence). Trimming shortened V by 6 bases and J by 6 bases, and 9 bases separated the two germline ends. For the CDR3, the DNA is TGCAGTGCCCAGGACTCAAACACCATATATTTT. Protein: CSAQDSNTIYF.

The chain has TRBV4-3 and TRBJ1-5, with D perhaps matching TRBD1 (6 bases). The CDR3 is 16 residues long. Germline V CDR1 and CDR2: LGHNA, YSLEER. V lost 6 bases, J lost 5 bases, and 20 bases lay in between. CDR3 amino acids: CASSQDASQGYQPQHF. CDR3 coding DNA: TGCGCCAGCAGTCAGGACGCGTCACAGGGTTATCAGCCCCAGCATTTT.

This chain joins TRBV6-7 and TRBJ2-1; the D is unclear. TRBV6-7 is flagged as an ORF with uncertain function. The CDR3 length is 9 residues. The ends were cut back, 5 bases at V and 10 bases at J, with 3 bases in the middle. The DNA for the CDR3 is TGTGCCAGCAGTGGCGAGCAGTTCTTC. Translating gives CASSGEQFF.